The clone carrying this T cell receptor beta chain was counted once. This entry belongs to a study of CD4 and CD8 cells across lung adenocarcinoma regions. MiXCR, applied by TCRdb to the PCR reads, yields one record per CDR3 protein. The table has roughly 25,000 distinct CDR3 sequences, more than 45% seen once. Donors had localized lung adenocarcinoma, a non-small cell lung cancer. This TCR derives from a male donor with lung adenocarcinoma. The CD4 and CD8 labels of this study may be unreliable. Sequences were obtained from CD8+ T cells from the center of a lung tumor.

This chain's CDR3 is CASSSGRHQETQYF. CDR3 sequence (DNA): TGCGCCAGCAGCTCCGGGAGGCACCAAGAGACCCAGTACTTC. This sequence joins TRBV5-1 and TRBJ2-5; 7 nucleotides align to TRBD2. With V trimmed by 3 bases and J by 0 bases, 2 bases remained unmatched. Germline CDR1 SGHRS, CDR2 YFSETQ. The CDR3 runs to 14 residues.